The next 22 T cell receptor beta chains were all read from a single sample in a study of tumor-infiltrating lymphocytes in primary liver carcinoma. The researchers obtained blood RNA from unsorted whole blood and also extracted germline DNA. Total RNA amounting to 450 to 550 ng was the source from which TCR beta cDNA was made with a constant-region primer. Each TCR beta library was derived from three nested multiplex PCR rounds that employed slightly modified ARM-PCR. Forward primers for TRBV1-TRBV30 and a C-beta reverse primer served the first two PCR rounds, at around 11 cycles each. MiXCR, run by TCRdb on the multiplex PCR reads, gives a single entry per CDR3 protein. The sample holds some 200,000 distinct CDR3 sequences, almost 65% seen once. Sequences were obtained from peripheral blood. These receptors originate from a woman aged 55-69 years with primary liver carcinoma and hepatitis B virus infection.

As for this clonotype: Being one base from a much bigger clone, this may be a read error. V gene TRBV28 combines with J gene TRBJ2-2; 7 bases match TRBD1. V dropped 6 bases and J dropped 7; count of bases not matched to a gene: 14. The CDR3 consists of 16 residues. Per the germline V gene, CDR1 is MDHEN and CDR2 is SYDVKM. The CDR3 region is CASRGMTGSDIGELFF. The DNA of the CDR3 is TGTGCCAGCAGAGGGATGACAGGGTCGGACATCGGGGAGCTGTTTTTT.

The V gene is TRBV11-2, the J gene TRBJ1-4; tentatively, D is TRBD1 (6 bases). In germline, CDR1 is SGHAT, CDR2 FQNNGV. This CDR3 contains 17 residues. V shed 2 bases and J shed 2 bases, with 15 bases lying between them. In DNA, the CDR3 is TGTGCCAGCAGCTTACAACAAACAGGGCAGACTAATGAAAAACTGTTTTTT. It encodes CASSLQQTGQTNEKLFF.

The rearrangement joins TRBV6-1 to TRBJ1-5; 9 nucleotides align to TRBD1. The germline gives CDR1 MNHNS, CDR2 SASEGT. Trimming cost V 8 bases and J 6 bases; bases outside gene matches: 5. The CDR3 totals 13 residues. CDR3 loop: CASEGQGSQPQHF. Written as DNA, the CDR3 is TGTGCCAGCGAGGGACAGGGATCTCAGCCCCAGCATTTT.

Regarding this clonotype: A read error may produce the germline difference seen at one junction end. This chain links TRBV24-1 with TRBJ1-1; unclear D gene. Germline V lookup: CDR1 KGHDR, CDR2 SFDVKD. The CDR3 loop spans 14 amino acids. The CDR3 region is CAISEGGLNTEAFF. The CDR3 region has the DNA TGTGCCATCAGTGAAGGCGGTTTGAACACTGAAGCTTTCTTT.

Regarding this clonotype: One junction end disagrees with the germline gene, perhaps due to a read error. The chain couples TRBV6-5 to TRBJ2-6; D gene unclear. Germline loops: CDR1 MNHEY, CDR2 SVGAGI. This CDR3 spans 15 amino acids. The CDR3 protein is CASGYFSSGANVLTF. As DNA, the CDR3 is TGTGCCAGCGGTTACTTTTCTTCTGGGGCCAACGTCCTGACTTTC.

Comments on this clonotype: A read error may be the cause here, since a much bigger clone is one base away. The chain joins TRBV5-5 to TRBJ2-1; D might be TRBD2 (6 bases). V lost 4 bases and J lost 7, with 18 bases in between. The germline CDR1 and CDR2 sequences are SGHKS and YYEKEE (reference sequence). The CDR3 is made up of 15 amino acids. The CDR3: CASSLLAVFSNEQFF. The CDR3, as DNA: TGTGCCAGCAGCCTGTTAGCGGTATTCAGTAATGAGCAGTTCTTC.

The table lists this clonotype with many counts. J is TRBJ2-5 and V is TRBV5-4; 7 bases agree with TRBD1. Germline V gene sequence: CDR1 SGHNT, CDR2 YYREEE (reference sequence). This CDR3 is 15 amino acids long. The V and J ends lost 1 base and 1 base, in that order; junction bases with no gene match: 4. The CDR3, as DNA: TGTGCCAGCAGCTTGTCAACAGGGGCCCAAGAGACCCAGTACTTC. Its protein is CASSLSTGAQETQYF.

The chain uses TRBV27 and TRBJ1-5; D is unclear. V lost 0 bases and J lost 6, with 6 bases in between. This CDR3 comprises 13 residues. Germline CDR1 and CDR2: MNHEY and SMNVEV (reference sequence). This CDR3 is CASSLSKGQPQHF. The CDR3 DNA follows: TGTGCCAGCAGTTTATCTAAGGGTCAGCCCCAGCATTTT.

Comments on this clonotype: At one of its ends the junction is not consistent with the germline gene, which may arise from a read error. V usage is TRBV12-3 or TRBV12-4 and J usage is TRBJ2-6; no clear D. The CDR3 covers 15 residues. Here the CDR3 reads CAGSGRPSGINVLTF. For the CDR3, the DNA is TGTGCCGGCAGTGGCAGACCCTCTGGGATCAACGTCCTGACCTTC.

The chain is built from TRBV11-2 and TRBJ2-3; possibly TRBD2 for D (5 bases). Germline V lookup: CDR1 SGHAT, CDR2 FQNNGV. The V gene lost 7 bases and the J gene lost 0 bases, with 20 bases spanning the gap. The CDR3 loop spans 17 amino acids. This chain's CDR3 is CASIITPGFKSTDTQYF. The CDR3 DNA is TGTGCCAGCATCATAACTCCGGGATTCAAGAGCACAGATACGCAGTATTTT.

As to this clonotype: At one end the junction does not follow the germline gene, possibly because of a read error. The chain uses TRBV29-1 and TRBJ2-3; D not certain. In germline, CDR1 is SQVTM, CDR2 ANQGSEA. The length of the CDR3 is 15 residues. CDR3 residues: CSVKKGAEGRDTQYF. DNA for the CDR3: TGCAGCGTTAAAAAGGGCGCGGAAGGGCGCGATACGCAGTATTTC.

Worth noting for this clonotype: Its ends do not fully match the called genes, so a read error is possible. The gene calls are TRBV5-1 and TRBJ2-1, with 7 bases identical to TRBD1. The germline gives CDR1 SGHRS, CDR2 YFSETQ. CDR3 length: 13 amino acids. CDR3 nucleotide sequence: TGCGCCAGCAGCGGGACAGAGTACAGTGAGCAGTTCTTC. It yields the protein CASSGTEYSEQFF.

Turning to this clonotype: A much bigger clone sits one base away, suggesting this may be a read error. The chain joins TRBV10-1 to TRBJ2-1; D may correspond to TRBD1 or TRBD2 (5 bases each). The CDR3 has 15 amino acids. Germline CDR1 and CDR2: WNHNN and SYGVQD (reference sequence). The CDR3 loop is CTSSRDQSSYNEQFF. The CDR3 nucleotides are TGCACCAGCAGCCGGGACCAAAGCTCCTACAATGAGCAGTTCTTC.

The V gene is TRBV12-3 or TRBV12-4, the J gene TRBJ2-5; the match to TRBD2 covers 13 bases. The CDR3 spans 16 residues. V lost 3 bases and J lost 2; bases outside the gene matches: 3. The CDR3 protein is CASSFWGLAGQETQYF. For the CDR3, the DNA is TGTGCCAGCAGTTTTTGGGGACTAGCGGGGCAAGAGACCCAGTACTTC.

This chain links TRBV28 with TRBJ1-5, with a possible D match to TRBD1 (5 bases). CDR1 and CDR2 (germline): MDHEN, SYDVKM. The CDR3 spans 14 residues. V was shortened by 6 bases and J by 6 bases, with 15 bases between the two germline ends. The CDR3 is CASSRGPDSQPQHF. CDR3 DNA sequence: TGTGCCAGCAGCCGTGGTCCAGACAGTCAGCCCCAGCATTTT.

Comment on this clonotype: This sequence may be a read error, since a much larger clone differs from it by one base. The chain carries TRBV12-3 or TRBV12-4 and TRBJ1-1; D might be TRBD1 (5 bases). The CDR3 consists of 13 residues. V lost 5 bases and J 6 bases, leaving 13 bases between the germline ends. This CDR3 is CASSPRGDSEAFF. CDR3 sequence (DNA): TGTGCCAGCAGTCCCCGCGGGGACTCTGAAGCTTTCTTT.

As for this clonotype: This may be a read error: a much more frequent sequence differs by one nucleotide. V is TRBV4-2 and J is TRBJ2-5; 16 bases agree with TRBD2. Per germline, CDR1 LGHNA and CDR2 YNFKEQ. V lost 3 bases and J lost 5; bases outside the gene matches: 9. The CDR3 consists of 18 residues. CDR3 nucleotide sequence: TGTGCCAGCAGCCAGGGACTAGCGGGAGGGACGGTTGGGGAGACCCAGTACTTC. It encodes CASSQGLAGGTVGETQYF.

This clonotype was counted between two and nine times. The gene calls are TRBV6-2 or TRBV6-3 and TRBJ1-4; D remains ambiguous. This CDR3 has 15 residues. The germline V and J ends were trimmed by 0 bases and 4 bases, with 9 bases remaining between them. The V gene's germline CDR1 is MNHEY and CDR2 SVGEGT. CDR3 in amino acids: CASSYSSGLNEKLFF. DNA for the CDR3: TGTGCCAGCAGTTACTCTTCAGGTCTTAATGAAAAACTGTTTTTT.

Worth noting for this clonotype: This may be a read error, as it is one base from a much larger clone. The gene calls are TRBV10-2 and TRBJ2-7; TRBD2 agrees at 11 bases. The CDR3 covers 15 residues. J was trimmed by 0 bases and V by 9 bases; bases with no gene match: 7. Germline V gene data show CDR1 as WSHSY and CDR2 as SAAADI. CDR3 sequence (DNA): TGCGCCAGTGGGGTAGCGGGGGGGATCTCCTACGAGCAGTACTTC. Translating it yields CASGVAGGISYEQYF.

The chain couples TRBV6-5 to TRBJ1-5; D ambiguous. Germline V gene data show CDR1 as MNHEY and CDR2 as SVGAGI. The V end was cut by 2 bases, the J end by 6 bases, with 11 bases between. There are 14 residues in the CDR3. This CDR3 is CASSYRRRRQPQHF. The CDR3 coding sequence is TGTGCCAGCAGTTACCGTAGGAGGCGTCAGCCCCAGCATTTT.

On this clonotype itself: In this CDR3 the conserved last residue, phenylalanine or tryptophan, is missing, so a read error is likely. V gene TRBV11-2 combines with J gene TRBJ1-1; D gene uncertain. CDR3 length: 13 residues. The germline V gene has CDR1 SGHAT and CDR2 FQNNGV. The chain's CDR3 is CANSLGDNTEAFS. The DNA of the CDR3 is TGTGCCAACAGCTTAGGAGATAACACTGAAGCTTTCTCT.

The chain is built from TRBV12-3 or TRBV12-4 and TRBJ1-2, with D possibly being TRBD1 (6 bases). The CDR3 sequence is 13 residues long. V was cut by 2 bases and J by 8 bases, with 12 bases left in between. In DNA, the CDR3 is TGTGCCAGCAGTTTAACAGGGCTAGTCGGCTACACCTTC. It codes for CASSLTGLVGYTF.